Listed here is a single T cell receptor beta chain. Since a much larger clone is just one base distant, this may be a read error. This sample is part of a study of T-cell reconstitution after alpha-beta-depleted transplantation in children. TCRbeta library construction was performed incorporating unique molecular identifiers. TCRdb used MiXCR to reprocess the PCR reads, holding one entry per CDR3 protein. The table records approximately 590,000 distinct CDR3 sequences, over 9.5% of them present only once. The CDR3 is 15 amino acids. The V gene's germline CDR1 is KGHDR and CDR2 SFDVKD. The chain uses TRBV24-1 and TRBJ2-2; D could derive from TRBD1 or TRBD2 (5 bases each). The specimen comprised PBMCs from the stem cell graft donor, sampled from the stem cell graft. This clonotype originated in a human donor who donated a stem cell graft to a child with acute myeloid leukemia. The CDR3 region has the DNA TGTGTCACCAGTGATCCGGGACGGAACACCGGGGAGCTGTTTTTT. Residues: CVTSDPGRNTGELFF.